A selection of T cell receptor beta chains follows, all from one sample in a study of T cell responses to AZD1222 COVID-19 vaccine. Assay used: immunoSEQ multiplex PCR; TCRdb lists only in-frame clones, some missing. In the table there are about 140,000 clones, 85% to 95% of which are singletons. The source material was peripheral blood, sampled after recovery from COVID-19. These receptors all come from an adult who had recovered from COVID-19. CDR3s include the opening cysteine and the closing phenylalanine or tryptophan. D genes are given only for firm matches. Clone size, where shown, is once, few, many, or a class for clones that have expanded.

TGTGCCAGCAGTTTCAGGGGGCCTTCACCCCTCCACTTT | CASSFRGPSPLHF | TRBV28 | . | TRBJ1-6 | TRBD1
TGCGAGGGGGGGGGAAATCAGCCCCAGCATTTT | CEGGGNQPQHF | TRBV29-1 | . | TRBJ1-5 | .
TGTGCCAGCAGACCTACAGGGGTTGCTAGCAATCAGCCCCAGCATTTT | CASRPTGVASNQPQHF | TRBV28 | . | TRBJ1-5 | TRBD1
TGTGCCAGCAGCGTAGGTAATAGCGGGACTAGAGATACGCAGTATTTT | CASSVGNSGTRDTQYF | TRBV9 | . | TRBJ2-3 | TRBD2
TGTGCCAGCAGTGATCCCTTCAGGGGGCGATCAGGAAAACTGTTTTTT | CASSDPFRGRSGKLFF | TRBV25-1 | . | TRBJ1-4 | TRBD1
TGTGCCAGCAGCTTAGGGAGCACTGAAGCTTTCTTT | CASSLGSTEAFF | TRBV7-9 | . | TRBJ1-1 | .
TGTGCCAGCAGCTCACCGGGAGTTTTAGGTAACGAGCAGTACTTC | CASSSPGVLGNEQYF | TRBV9 | . | TRBJ2-7 | .
TGTGCCAGCAGCCTAAGGAAGGGCCCTGGGGCCAACGTCCTGACTTTC | CASSLRKGPGANVLTF | TRBV3-1/TRBV3-2 | . | TRBJ2-6 | .
TGTGCCAGCAGTAACCACTTAGCAGGGTTCTTCCGGGAAAAACTGTTTTTT | CASSNHLAGFFREKLFF | TRBV27 | . | TRBJ1-4 | .
TGTGCCAGCAGCGTGACAGGGGGGAATGAAAAACTGTTTTTT | CASSVTGGNEKLFF | TRBV7-9 | . | TRBJ1-4 | TRBD1
TGTGCCAGCAGCAAGGGGACTAGCGGGACTCCCTACGAGCAGTACTTC | CASSKGTSGTPYEQYF | TRBV9 | . | TRBJ2-7 | TRBD2
TGTGCCAGCAGTTCGTCCCCCGGGACAGGGGGTCGGGAGCAGTACTTC | CASSSSPGTGGREQYF | TRBV2 | . | TRBJ2-7 | TRBD1
TGTGCCAGCAGCTCCAGCTTATCAAGGTTCGGCTACAATGAGCAGTTCTTC | CASSSSLSRFGYNEQFF | TRBV5-4 | . | TRBJ2-1 | .
TGTGCCAGCAGCTACGCGAAATACACCGGGGAGCTGTTTTTT | CASSYAKYTGELFF | TRBV5-5 | . | TRBJ2-2 | .
TGTGCCAGCAGTGAACGGGACAACACTGAAGCTTTCTTT | CASSERDNTEAFF | TRBV6-4 | . | TRBJ1-1 | .
TGTGCCACCAGCAGAGGAGGGGGGGCTTTCACCCTCCACTTT | CATSRGGGAFTLHF | TRBV15 | . | TRBJ1-6 | .
TGTGCCAGCACTACGGACACGGACTCTGGCTACACCTTC | CASTTDTDSGYTF | TRBV2 | . | TRBJ1-2 | .
TGCGCCAGCAGTGAGAGCGGGAGGGCCCGGGGGTTGTTAGATACGCAGTATTTT | CASSESGRARGLLDTQYF | TRBV10-2 | . | TRBJ2-3 | TRBD2
TGTGCCATCAGCCGGGCGTTGGGGGAGACCCAGTACTTC | CAISRALGETQYF | TRBV10-3 | . | TRBJ2-5 | .
TGTGCCAGCAGATTACTCAATCGACAGGGTAGCTCTGGGGCCAACGTCCTGACTTTC | CASRLLNRQGSSGANVLTF | TRBV28 | . | TRBJ2-6 | TRBD1
TGTGCCAGCAGCTTAGTTGGGACCGTGCCTGGCGAGCAGTACTTC | CASSLVGTVPGEQYF | TRBV11-2 | . | TRBJ2-7 | .
TGCGCCAGCAGCCAAGGGGAGACAGGGGTCGATACCGGGGAGCTGTTTTTT | CASSQGETGVDTGELFF | TRBV4-1 | once | TRBJ2-2 | TRBD1
TGTGCCAGCAGTTTACTAGCGGGGGGCTCCTACGAGCAGTACTTC | CASSLLAGGSYEQYF | TRBV27 | . | TRBJ2-7 | TRBD2
TGTGCCAGCGTCCTATCGGGTGAGCAGTTCTTC | CASVLSGEQFF | TRBV12-3/TRBV12-4 | . | TRBJ2-1 | .
TGCGCCAGCAGCCCGACGGGACAGGGCACAGATACGCAGTATTTT | CASSPTGQGTDTQYF | TRBV5-1 | . | TRBJ2-3 | TRBD1
TGTGCCAGCTCCAGGGGGAGCACTGAAGCTTTCTTT | CASSRGSTEAFF | TRBV6-5 | . | TRBJ1-1 | TRBD1
TGTGCCAGTAGCTCACAGGGGGCCTATGGCTACACCTTC | CASSSQGAYGYTF | TRBV19 | . | TRBJ1-2 | TRBD1
TGTGCCAGCAGCTTCGACAGAGGCCACGAGCAGTACTTC | CASSFDRGHEQYF | TRBV11-3 | once | TRBJ2-7 | .
TGTGCCAGCAGCTACTCCGGGACCCTGAATTCACCCCTCCACTTT | CASSYSGTLNSPLHF | TRBV14 | . | TRBJ1-6 | .
TGTGCCAGCAGCCTCGGGTCTGCTAACACTGAAGCTTTCTTT | CASSLGSANTEAFF | TRBV7-3 | . | TRBJ1-1 | .
TGCGCCAGCAGCTTAGACCCCTACAATGAGCAGTTCTTC | CASSLDPYNEQFF | TRBV5-1 | . | TRBJ2-1 | .
TGTGCCAGCAGCCCCCCCGGCCGGGAACATGAGCAGTTCTTC | CASSPPGREHEQFF | TRBV7-3 | . | TRBJ2-1 | .
TGTGCCAGCTCACCACCGTTCGAGGAGGCAAACACTGAAGCTTTCTTT | CASSPPFEEANTEAFF | TRBV18 | . | TRBJ1-1 | .
TGTGCCATCAGTGAGTCGTCAGGGTGGTATGGCTACACCTTC | CAISESSGWYGYTF | TRBV10-3 | . | TRBJ1-2 | .
TGTGCCAGCAGCTTAGGAGTGCGGGCGACCGGCGAGCAGTACTTC | CASSLGVRATGEQYF | TRBV11-2 | . | TRBJ2-7 | .
TGCGCCAGCAGCTTCCGGCGGAATGAGCAGTTCTTC | CASSFRRNEQFF | TRBV5-1 | . | TRBJ2-1 | .
TGTGCCAGCAGCCTAGGGACTAGCGGGCCTTTCCAAGCTCTTTACGAGCAGTACTTC | CASSLGTSGPFQALYEQYF | TRBV5-6 | . | TRBJ2-7 | TRBD2
TGTGCCAGCAGTTTTCCCCAGATTAGCACAGATACGCAGTATTTT | CASSFPQISTDTQYF | TRBV28 | . | TRBJ2-3 | .
TGTGCCAGTAGTATAGAACTAGCTCGGCATGAGCAGTTCTTC | CASSIELARHEQFF | TRBV19 | . | TRBJ2-1 | .
TGTGCCAGCAGTCCTACCGGGACAGGGAATCCCTATGGCTACACCTTC | CASSPTGTGNPYGYTF | TRBV3-1/TRBV3-2 | . | TRBJ1-2 | TRBD1
TGTGCCAGCAACCCGGGACCCCGGCGGGAGCAGTACTTC | CASNPGPRREQYF | TRBV28 | . | TRBJ2-7 | .
TGTGCCAGCTCACCAAACAAGGGCCACAATGAGCAGTTCTTC | CASSPNKGHNEQFF | TRBV18 | . | TRBJ2-1 | .
TGTGCCAGCGGGGGGACAGGGGGCCTTTCCTATAATTCACCCCTCCACTTT | CASGGTGGLSYNSPLHF | TRBV2 | . | TRBJ1-6 | TRBD1
TGTGCCAGCGGTAAAGGGGGGTACAATGAGCAGTTCTTC | CASGKGGYNEQFF | TRBV28 | . | TRBJ2-1 | .
TGTGCCAGCAGTTCTCAAGCGGGAGGGCCGGGTGAGCAGTACTTC | CASSSQAGGPGEQYF | TRBV5-4 | once | TRBJ2-7 | TRBD2